Each of the 27 T cell receptor beta chains below was sequenced from the same sample in a study of neoadjuvant anti-PD-1 for oral cavity cancer. Only in-frame clones appear in the TCRdb table, and some are missing; sequencing was by immunoSEQ multiplex PCR. Among 72,000 or so clones listed, around 88% were seen once. The sample in question was PBMCs, obtained before nivolumab (anti-PD-1) treatment. The origin of the receptors is a person aged 35 to 85 with oral cavity squamous cell carcinoma.

The J gene is TRBJ2-1, the V gene TRBV9; TRBD1 is a possible D gene (5 bases). Trimming shortened V by 2 bases and J by 16 bases, and 19 bases separated the two germline ends. From germline, CDR1 is SGDLS and CDR2 YYNGEE. This CDR3 spans 13 amino acids. The CDR3 region is CASSVSGQGLQFF. The CDR3, as DNA: TGTGCCAGCAGCGTCTCTGGGCAGGGCCTACAATTCTTC.

The V gene is TRBV13, the J gene TRBJ1-1; 11 bases are shared with TRBD1. This CDR3 region has 15 residues. CDR1 is PRHDT and CDR2 is FYEKMQ in the germline V gene (reference sequence). Trimming at V came to 3 bases and at J to 5 bases, leaving 5 bases not matched to a gene. CDR3 amino acids: CASSLYRDRGTEAFF. CDR3 in DNA: TGTGCCAGCAGCTTGTACCGGGACAGGGGGACTGAAGCTTTCTTT.

The CDR3 loop is CASSPRRVNTGELFF. The CDR3 region has the DNA TGTGCCAGCAGCCCACGCAGGGTTAACACCGGGGAGCTGTTTTTT. V is TRBV7-8 and J is TRBJ2-2; D possibly corresponds to TRBD1 (5 bases). Per germline, CDR1 SGHVS and CDR2 FQNEAQ. CDR3 length equals 15 residues. V was cut by 5 bases and J by 2 bases, with 12 bases left in between.

This clone was seen only once. This sequence joins TRBV5-5 and TRBJ1-4, with TRBD1 identical over 9 bases. V was pared by 4 bases and J by 0 bases, with 13 bases of the junction left unmatched. The CDR3 runs 19 residues. Germline lookup yields CDR1 SGHKS and CDR2 YYEKEE (reference sequence). As DNA, the CDR3 is TGTGCCAGCAGCCCAAAGCCGGGACAGGGAGCGGCAACTAATGAAAAACTGTTTTTT. Its protein product is CASSPKPGQGAATNEKLFF.

The chain recombines TRBV5-4 with TRBJ2-7; 11 bases are shared with TRBD1. Germline V gene sequence: CDR1 SGHNT, CDR2 YYREEE (reference sequence). Germline trimming cut 0 bases from V and 6 bases from J; bases unmatched to any gene: 5. The CDR3 runs 15 residues. The CDR3 sequence is CASSLGQGTGGEQYF. CDR3 coding DNA: TGTGCCAGCAGCTTGGGGCAGGGGACAGGGGGCGAGCAGTACTTC.

The rearrangement joins TRBV29-1 to TRBJ2-1, with 7 nucleotides matching TRBD2. Germline CDR1 is SQVTM and CDR2 is ANQGSEA. Trimming removed 7 bases from V and 6 bases from J; junction bases left unmatched: 12. This CDR3 is built from 14 residues. The CDR3, as DNA: TGCAGCGCAACTAGGCAGCGGGGCGGCAATGAGCAGTTCTTC. Amino acid sequence: CSATRQRGGNEQFF.

The chain joins TRBV7-9 to TRBJ2-7, with unresolved D. The V end was cut by 4 bases, the J end by 2 bases, with 15 bases between. The germline gives CDR1 SEHNR, CDR2 FQNEAQ (reference sequence). This CDR3 contains 15 residues. In DNA form, the CDR3 reads TGTGCCAGCAGCTCGCGCACAACCTCCCCCTACGAGCAGTACTTC. Protein product: CASSSRTTSPYEQYF. The complete variable domain, with remaining parts taken from reference TRBV7-9 and TRBJ2-7, reads DTGVSQNPRHKITKRGQNVTFRCDPISEHNRLYWYRQTLGQGPEFLTYFQNEAQLEKSRLLSDRFSAERPKGSFSTLEIQRTEQGDSAMYLCASSSRTTSPYEQYFGPGTRLTVT.

This clone was seen just once. The CDR3 is CSVGGLDSYEQYF. CDR3 DNA sequence: TGCAGCGTTGGGGGGCTAGACTCCTACGAGCAGTACTTC. The gene calls are TRBV29-1 and TRBJ2-7, with a tentative D call TRBD1 (6 bases). The germline V gene encodes CDR1 SQVTM and CDR2 ANQGSEA. The V gene lost 4 bases and the J gene lost 0 bases, with 10 bases spanning the gap. This CDR3 contains 13 residues.

V is TRBV7-9 and J is TRBJ1-2; 7 bases agree with TRBD1. Germline V gene lookup returns CDR1 SEHNR and CDR2 FQNEAQ (reference sequence). Trimming removed 3 bases from V and 6 bases from J; junction bases left unmatched: 7. The CDR3 spans 14 residues. The CDR3 is CASSFTGVSDGYTF. As DNA, the CDR3 is TGTGCCAGCAGCTTCACAGGGGTCTCCGATGGCTACACCTTC.

This chain joins TRBV6-5 and TRBJ2-7; possible D gene TRBD1, 6 bases. The CDR3 is 14 amino acids. V lost 6 bases and J lost 2, with 14 bases in between. Germline lookup yields CDR1 MNHEY and CDR2 SVGAGI. This CDR3 reads CASSLSGQTYEQYF. Written as DNA, the CDR3 is TGTGCCAGCAGCCTCTCCGGACAGACCTACGAGCAGTACTTC.

This clone was counted between two and nine times. The chain combines TRBV18 with TRBJ1-1; D might be TRBD1 (5 bases). The germline V gene has CDR1 KGHSH and CDR2 LQKENI. V was clipped by 5 bases and J by 6 bases, with 7 bases between them. The CDR3 runs to 11 residues. The DNA of the CDR3 is TGTGCCAGCTCAGGAGGGGCTGAAGCTTTCTTT. Amino acid sequence: CASSGGAEAFF.

The gene calls are TRBV10-2 and TRBJ2-7; D is unclear. Germline CDR1 is WSHSY and CDR2 is SAAADI. The germline V and J ends were trimmed by 4 bases and 5 bases, with 12 bases remaining between them. CDR3 length: 13 residues. This chain's CDR3 is CASSARRLDEQYF. Here the CDR3 DNA reads TGCGCCAGCAGTGCTCGAAGGTTGGACGAGCAGTACTTC.

The chain employs TRBV27 and TRBJ1-2, with D perhaps matching TRBD1 (5 bases). This CDR3 has 17 residues. Germline loops: CDR1 MNHEY, CDR2 SMNVEV (reference sequence). Trimming pared 5 bases from V and 0 bases from J, leaving 19 bases between. Here the CDR3 reads CASSESGNGEANYGYTF. DNA for the CDR3: TGTGCCAGCAGTGAGTCAGGGAATGGGGAAGCTAACTATGGCTACACCTTC.

The chain has TRBV29-1 and TRBJ2-1; TRBD2 aligns across 8 bases. J lost 3 bases, V lost 6 bases, and 10 bases had no gene match. CDR1 SQVTM and CDR2 ANQGSEA come from the germline V gene. The CDR3 consists of 15 residues. This CDR3 reads CSVDDGRAVYNEQFF. The CDR3 DNA reads as TGCAGCGTGGACGACGGGAGGGCCGTCTACAATGAGCAGTTCTTC.

The V and J genes are TRBV28 and TRBJ1-1; no reliable D call. CDR1 and CDR2 (germline): MDHEN, SYDVKM. This CDR3 region has 13 residues. Trimming left V 2 bases short and J 14 bases short, with 18 bases between. The CDR3 loop reads CASSLMAGPHFFF. CDR3 DNA: TGTGCCAGCAGTTTAATGGCAGGACCCCACTTCTTCTTT.

CDR3 nucleotide sequence: TGTGCCAGTAGTGCCCGGACAGGGGGCAGAGACATTCAGTACTTC. This gives the protein CASSARTGGRDIQYF. The chain links TRBV19 to TRBJ2-4; TRBD1 aligns across 11 bases. Losses at the gene ends were 5 bases for V and 8 bases for J; bases not matched to a gene: 8. Germline V gives CDR1 LNHDA, CDR2 SQIVND (reference sequence). The CDR3 consists of 15 residues.

V usage is TRBV5-8 and J usage is TRBJ1-2, with a weak D call TRBD1 (5 bases). The CDR3 extends over 13 amino acids. The germline V gene encodes CDR1 SGHTS and CDR2 YDEGEE. V shed 4 bases and J shed 4 bases, with 11 bases lying between them. CDR3 sequence: CASSQQGAYGYTF. The CDR3 region has the DNA TGTGCCAGCAGCCAGCAGGGTGCCTATGGCTACACCTTC.

The CDR3 is CASSAFRDTEQFF. CDR3 sequence (DNA): TGTGCCAGCAGCGCGTTCCGGGACACCGAGCAGTTCTTC. The chain links TRBV9 to TRBJ2-1; D is perhaps TRBD1 (6 bases). With 3 bases removed from V and 10 bases from J, the gap between germline ends came to 14 bases. Germline CDR1 SGDLS, CDR2 YYNGEE. There are 13 residues in the CDR3. The variable domain in full, completed from reference TRBV9 and TRBJ2-1, reads DSGVTQTPKHLITATGQRVTLRCSPRSGDLSVYWYQQSLDQGLQFLIQYYNGEERAKGNILERFSAQQFPDLHSELNLSSLELGDSALYFCASSAFRDTEQFFGPGTRLTVL.

The CDR3 nucleotides read TGCGCCAGCAGCTTGGAATCGCCCAGGGTTGGGGAGCAGTACTTC. Translated, it gives CASSLESPRVGEQYF. The chain links TRBV5-1 to TRBJ2-7; possibly TRBD1 for D (5 bases). V dropped 0 bases and J dropped 7 bases, with 17 bases sitting between them. The CDR3 contains 15 residues. Germline loops: CDR1 SGHRS, CDR2 YFSETQ.

J is TRBJ2-2 and V is TRBV7-9; D is ambiguous. The CDR3 contains 19 residues. Looked up from germline, CDR1 is SEHNR and CDR2 is FQNEAQ (reference sequence). V dropped 2 bases and J dropped 0 bases, with 19 bases sitting between them. The CDR3: CASSLRRTSNGPNTGELFF. The CDR3 nucleotides are TGTGCCAGCAGCTTAAGGCGGACCTCTAACGGGCCGAACACCGGGGAGCTGTTTTTT.

The V call is TRBV29-1, the J call TRBJ2-7; maybe TRBD2 (6 bases). The germline V gene has CDR1 SQVTM and CDR2 ANQGSEA. Trimming stripped 6 bases from V and 7 bases from J, with 16 bases between. The CDR3 runs to 12 residues. CDR3 protein: CSVRDFGHEQYF. CDR3 sequence (DNA): TGCAGCGTGCGGGATTTTGGTCATGAGCAGTACTTC.

The V call is TRBV5-4, the J call TRBJ2-5; 8 bases line up with TRBD1. The CDR3 is 13 residues long. V lost 4 bases to trimming and J lost 3 bases; unmatched junction nucleotides: 2. Germline V gene lookup returns CDR1 SGHNT and CDR2 YYREEE (reference sequence). CDR3 region: CASSTDREETQYF. CDR3 coding DNA: TGTGCCAGCAGCACGGACAGGGAAGAGACCCAGTACTTC.

The rearrangement links TRBV27 to TRBJ1-1; 8 bases agree with TRBD1. Unmatched junction bases numbered 6, after V lost 5 bases and J lost 4 bases. Germline assignment: CDR1 MNHEY and CDR2 SMNVEV (reference sequence). This CDR3 is built from 14 residues. Written as DNA, the CDR3 is TGTGCCAGCAGTCTCGTCCAGGGGGCCACTGAAGCTTTCTTT. Its translation: CASSLVQGATEAFF.

The chain combines TRBV10-3 with TRBJ1-1; D is unresolved. CDR3 length equals 15 residues. Trimming shortened V by 4 bases and J by 4 bases, and 16 bases separated the two germline ends. Looked up from germline, CDR1 is ENHRY and CDR2 is SYGVKD. The CDR3 protein is CAISGTWGDGTEAFF. CDR3 sequence (DNA): TGTGCCATCAGTGGAACTTGGGGTGATGGCACTGAAGCTTTCTTT.

V is TRBV6-4 and J is TRBJ2-3; 8 nucleotides line up with TRBD2. The CDR3 is 15 amino acids. Trimming took 4 bases from V and 3 from J; bases not matched to a gene: 6. Germline V gene lookup returns CDR1 MRHNA and CDR2 SNTAGT. The CDR3 bases are TGTGCCAGCAGTGTTGAGACTAGCGAGACAGATACGCAGTATTTT. Translating gives CASSVETSETDTQYF.

The CDR3 nucleotides are TGTGCCAGCAGTGTAGACGGGGAGGGCGAGCAGTACTTC. This sequence encodes CASSVDGEGEQYF. The V call is TRBV6-1, the J call TRBJ2-7, with 7 bases matching TRBD2. The germline V gene has CDR1 MNHNS and CDR2 SASEGT. This CDR3 is 13 amino acids long. The J segment lost 6 bases and the V segment lost 4 bases, leaving 6 bases of the junction unmatched.

This chain joins TRBV7-2 and TRBJ2-7, with 8 positions matching TRBD2. The ends lost 1 base at V and 4 bases at J; junction bases unmatched: 9. Germline CDR1 reads SGHTA; CDR2 reads FQGNSA. The CDR3 is made up of 16 amino acids. Here the CDR3 DNA reads TGTGCCAGCAGCTTAGGGTGGGCGGGGGGAAGGTACGAGCAGTACTTC. Translation: CASSLGWAGGRYEQYF.